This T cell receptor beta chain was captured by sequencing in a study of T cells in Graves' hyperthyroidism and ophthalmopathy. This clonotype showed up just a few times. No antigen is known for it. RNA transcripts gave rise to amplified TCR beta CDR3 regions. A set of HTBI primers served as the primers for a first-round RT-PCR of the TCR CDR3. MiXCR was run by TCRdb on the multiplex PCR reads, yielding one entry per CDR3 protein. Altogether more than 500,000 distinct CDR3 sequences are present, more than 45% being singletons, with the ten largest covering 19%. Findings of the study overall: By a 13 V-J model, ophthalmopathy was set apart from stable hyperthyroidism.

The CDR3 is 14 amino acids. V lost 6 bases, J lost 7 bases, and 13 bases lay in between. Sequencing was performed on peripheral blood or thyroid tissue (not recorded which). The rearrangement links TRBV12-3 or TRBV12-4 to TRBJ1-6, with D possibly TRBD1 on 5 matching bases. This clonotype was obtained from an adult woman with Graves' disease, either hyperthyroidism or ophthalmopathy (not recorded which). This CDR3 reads CASRGESPNSPLHF. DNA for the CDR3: TGTGCCAGCAGGGGGGAGTCTCCCAATTCACCCCTCCACTTT.